This TCR beta chain originates from a study of T cells in Graves' hyperthyroidism and ophthalmopathy. Study-wide points: Researchers found most expanded thyroid clonotypes above 0.001 in blood as well.

This clonotype was recorded at least ten times. Its antigen is as yet unknown. Template material for amplifying TCR beta CDR3 regions consisted of RNA transcripts. HTBI primers were the set used in a first-round RT-PCR of the TCR CDR3. TCRdb re-called the multiplex PCR reads through MiXCR, storing one row per CDR3 protein. The sample yields about 210,000 distinct CDR3 sequences, approximately 17% seen once. A lack of ophthalmopathy progression within 18 months defined stable Graves' hyperthyroidism. With V trimmed by 7 bases and J by 10 bases, 8 bases remained unmatched. Germline V gene sequence: CDR1 LNHDA, CDR2 SQIVND (reference sequence). The CDR3 has 12 residues.

Input material: blood. The TCR originated in a man in his forties or fifties with Graves' hyperthyroidism. The genes are TRBV19 and TRBJ1-1; 8 nucleotides align to TRBD1. The CDR3 region is CASTPTGTGAFF. DNA for the CDR3: TGTGCCAGTACCCCAACGGGGACAGGAGCTTTCTTT.